These 24 T cell receptor beta chains came from one sample sequenced in a study of beta chain features in type 1 diabetes. Every isolated RNA sample was fully reverse transcribed, so sequencing captured expressed TCRB transcripts. Only in-frame clones appear in the TCRdb table, and some are missing; sequencing was by immunoSEQ multiplex PCR. The sample shows about 360,000 clones, about 12% of them seen only once. The sequencing sample was made of naive CD4+ T cells from blood. The receptor set was obtained from a man between 18 and 29 years old in good health.

The chain joins TRBV6-5 to TRBJ1-2; D is unresolved. The length of the CDR3 is 14 residues. V dropped 2 bases and J dropped 4 bases, with 11 bases sitting between them. From germline, CDR1 is MNHEY and CDR2 SVGAGI. The CDR3 is CASSYDRDGYGYTF. DNA for the CDR3: TGTGCCAGCAGTTACGACCGGGATGGCTATGGCTACACCTTC.

This clone was seen only a few times. The V gene is TRBV18, the J gene TRBJ1-5; D remains ambiguous. Between the trimmed V and J ends, which lost 3 bases and 3 bases, there was a span of 12 bases. This CDR3 is 15 amino acids long. Per germline, CDR1 KGHSH and CDR2 LQKENI. The CDR3 DNA reads TGTGCCAGCTCACCCCAGACGGGGTACAATCAGCCCCAGCATTTT. The encoded protein is CASSPQTGYNQPQHF.

This sequence joins TRBV7-3 and TRBJ2-7, with a tentative D call TRBD1 (8 bases). Germline values: CDR1 SGHTA, CDR2 FQGTGA. V was clipped by 5 bases and J by 2 bases, with 13 bases between them. This CDR3 spans 14 amino acids. As DNA, the CDR3 is TGTGCCAGCAGCACACAGGGGGGGACCTACGAGCAGTACTTC. Protein: CASSTQGGTYEQYF.

The chain is built from TRBV4-3 and TRBJ2-7; 8 bases match TRBD2. The CDR3 loop spans 15 amino acids. Losses at the gene ends were 0 bases for V and 6 bases for J; bases not matched to a gene: 7. Germline lookup yields CDR1 LGHNA and CDR2 YSLEER. This CDR3 reads CASSQDESGSLEQYF. The CDR3 bases are TGCGCCAGCAGCCAAGATGAGAGCGGGAGTCTCGAGCAGTACTTC.

The sample holds a few counts of this clone. The genes are TRBV18 and TRBJ2-7; 8 bases are shared with TRBD1. The CDR3 sequence is 16 residues long. Trimming at V came to 5 bases and at J to 6 bases, leaving 15 bases not matched to a gene. CDR1 and CDR2 from the germline V gene are KGHSH and LQKENI. CDR3 region: CASSTAPQAGGLEQYF. The CDR3 DNA reads TGTGCCAGCTCAACGGCCCCCCAGGCAGGGGGCCTCGAGCAGTACTTC.

V gene TRBV6-1 combines with J gene TRBJ2-7; no definite D call. The V gene lost 8 bases and the J gene lost 5 bases, with 19 bases spanning the gap. The germline V gene has CDR1 MNHNS and CDR2 SASEGT. This CDR3 spans 14 amino acids. The CDR3 sequence: CASRAQLRPNEQYF. CDR3 bases: TGTGCCAGCCGCGCACAGTTAAGGCCTAACGAGCAGTACTTC.

This clone was detected a few times. The V gene is TRBV30, the J gene TRBJ1-2; the D is unclear. This CDR3 is 12 amino acids long. Between the trimmed V and J ends, which lost 4 bases and 4 bases, there was a span of 10 bases. The germline V gene has CDR1 GTSNPN and CDR2 SVGIG (reference sequence). As DNA, the CDR3 is TGTGCCTGGACCGACGGAGCCTATGGCTACACCTTC. As protein: CAWTDGAYGYTF.

The chain combines TRBV28 with TRBJ2-7; the D gene is possibly TRBD1 (6 bases). The CDR3 contains 13 residues. V was shortened by 8 bases and J by 2 bases, with 13 bases between the two germline ends. Germline V CDR1 and CDR2: MDHEN, SYDVKM. For the CDR3, the DNA is TGTGCCAGCGGGGCGGACAGACCCTACGAGCAGTACTTC. Translated: CASGADRPYEQYF.

This clone was seen a handful of times. The chain carries TRBV29-1 and TRBJ2-2, with TRBD2 identical over 13 bases. The CDR3 runs to 15 residues. CDR1 and CDR2 (germline): SQVTM, ANQGSEA. V lost 5 bases, J lost 4 bases, and 4 bases stayed unmatched. DNA of the CDR3: TGCAGCGTTCGGGGACTAGCGGGGCCCACCGGGGAGCTGTTTTTT. It translates to CSVRGLAGPTGELFF.

This clone came up a few times. The J gene is TRBJ1-1, the V gene TRBV7-3; D possibly corresponds to TRBD1 (6 bases). Trimming removed 6 bases from V and 0 bases from J, with 14 bases in between. Looked up from germline, CDR1 is SGHTA and CDR2 is FQGTGA. The CDR3 is made up of 15 amino acids. This CDR3 reads CASSSSQGMNTEAFF. CDR3 DNA: TGTGCCAGCAGTTCGTCACAGGGTATGAACACTGAAGCTTTCTTT.

V is TRBV6-1 and J is TRBJ2-7; TRBD2 aligns across 11 bases. The CDR3 consists of 16 residues. CDR1 is MNHNS, CDR2 SASEGT, per germline. V trimming: 3 bases; J trimming: 3 bases; junction bases outside the gene matches: 7. The CDR3 DNA follows: TGTGCCAGCAGTGACGCCGGGACTAGCGGTGACTACGAGCAGTACTTC. Its protein is CASSDAGTSGDYEQYF.

This clone was found a few times. This rearrangement joins TRBV28 to TRBJ2-7, with a weak D call TRBD2 (6 bases). The germline CDR1 and CDR2 sequences are MDHEN and SYDVKM. The length of the CDR3 is 13 residues. Trimming stripped 7 bases from V and 7 bases from J, with 17 bases between. The CDR3 loop reads CASIRESPREQYF. The CDR3 DNA reads TGTGCCAGCATACGGGAGTCACCGCGAGAGCAGTACTTC.

The rearrangement uses TRBV7-9 and TRBJ1-5; 7 bases agree with TRBD1. This CDR3 contains 14 residues. The V segment lost 5 bases and the J segment 7 bases; nucleotides outside the gene matches: 8. Per germline, CDR1 SEHNR and CDR2 FQNEAQ (reference sequence). The CDR3 DNA sequence: TGTGCCAGCAGCCCACAGGGGTCTCAGCAGCCCCAGCATTTT. Translation gives CASSPQGSQQPQHF.

This clone was recorded a few times. CDR3 residues: CATSRVLLFQGKPNFYGYTF. The CDR3, as DNA: TGTGCCACCAGCAGAGTTCTTCTATTCCAGGGCAAACCAAACTTTTATGGCTACACCTTC. V gene TRBV15 combines with J gene TRBJ1-2; tentatively, D is TRBD1 (5 bases). V was clipped by 1 base and J by 5 bases, with 29 bases between them. Germline CDR1 is LNHNV and CDR2 is YYDKDF (reference sequence). This CDR3 is built from 20 residues.

The chain links TRBV18 to TRBJ1-2; D unclear. V lost 0 bases to trimming and J lost 6 bases, with 14 bases between them. Germline CDR1 and CDR2: KGHSH and LQKENI. The CDR3 is 15 residues long. CDR3 in amino acids: CASSPPVTVQDGYTF. CDR3 DNA: TGTGCCAGCTCACCACCGGTTACGGTCCAGGATGGCTACACCTTC. The full variable domain, its missing parts supplied by reference TRBV18 and TRBJ1-2, is NAGVMQNPRHLVRRRGQEARLRCSPMKGHSHVYWYRQLPEEGLKFMVYLQKENIIDESGMPKERFSAEFPKEGPSILRIQQVVRGDSAAYFCASSPPVTVQDGYTFGSGTRLTVV.

The chain uses TRBV7-2 and TRBJ2-7; 10 bases are shared with TRBD1. Germline V lookup: CDR1 SGHTA, CDR2 FQGNSA. V dropped 6 bases and J dropped 1; count of bases not matched to a gene: 3. The CDR3 is made up of 14 amino acids. CDR3 residues: CASRWDRGSYEQYF. The CDR3 region has the DNA TGTGCCAGCAGATGGGACAGGGGTTCCTACGAGCAGTACTTC.

The chain is built from TRBV30 and TRBJ1-2, with 11 positions matching TRBD1. This CDR3 spans 14 amino acids. CDR1 and CDR2 from the germline V gene are GTSNPN and SVGIG (reference sequence). Losses at the gene ends were 2 bases for V and 6 bases for J; bases not matched to a gene: 5. The CDR3 region is CAWSFRDRGNGYTF. The CDR3 DNA sequence: TGTGCCTGGAGTTTCCGGGACAGGGGGAATGGCTACACCTTC.

The V and J genes are TRBV9 and TRBJ1-1; 8 bases are a match to TRBD1. This CDR3 contains 19 residues. The germline V gene encodes CDR1 SGDLS and CDR2 YYNGEE. The J segment lost 0 bases and the V segment lost 4 bases, leaving 17 bases of the junction unmatched. CDR3 in DNA: TGTGCCAGCAGCATTCTACCGCTAGGGACAGGCGCAATGAACACTGAAGCTTTCTTT. It is translated as CASSILPLGTGAMNTEAFF.

A note on this clone: The sample contains more than one DNA sequence encoding this CDR3. J is TRBJ2-2 and V is TRBV29-1; 9 bases fit TRBD1. CDR1 SQVTM and CDR2 ANQGSEA come from the germline V gene. This CDR3 has 12 residues. Trimming at V came to 6 bases and at J to 4 bases, leaving 0 bases not matched to a gene. The CDR3 is CSVDRGTGELFF. The CDR3 DNA sequence: TGCAGCGTGGACAGGGGCACCGGGGAGCTGTTTTTT.

V usage is TRBV10-3 and J usage is TRBJ2-1; D is possibly TRBD1 (5 bases). V lost 3 bases, J lost 8 bases, and 14 bases lay in between. Germline V gene sequence: CDR1 ENHRY, CDR2 SYGVKD. The CDR3 loop spans 14 amino acids. The CDR3, as DNA: TGTGCCATCAGTGAACAGGATTTCGCGGATGAGCAGTTCTTC. Protein product: CAISEQDFADEQFF.

This clone was found many times. The gene calls are TRBV5-1 and TRBJ1-2; D unclear. V lost 3 bases, J lost 5 bases, and 5 bases lay in between. This CDR3 region has 11 residues. The V gene's germline CDR1 is SGHRS and CDR2 YFSETQ. CDR3 in amino acids: CASSSVYGYTF. The CDR3 bases are TGCGCCAGCAGCTCGGTATATGGCTACACCTTC.

V and J are TRBV6-1 and TRBJ1-5, with 9 positions matching TRBD1. Trimming cost V 11 bases and J 8 bases; bases outside gene matches: 13. This CDR3 is 14 amino acids long. Germline CDR1 is MNHNS and CDR2 is SASEGT. The CDR3 region is CAANWDRETEPQHF. The DNA of the CDR3 is TGTGCCGCAAATTGGGACAGGGAAACGGAGCCCCAGCATTTT.

The gene calls are TRBV2 and TRBJ1-4; TRBD1 matches at 9 bases. V was clipped by 5 bases and J by 7 bases; unmatched bases: 11. The CDR3 is 16 residues long. Looked up from germline, CDR1 is SNHLY and CDR2 is FYNNEI. Written as DNA, the CDR3 is TGTGCCAGCAGTTTCCCCTCGGGACAGGGTATTGAAAAACTGTTTTTT. This gives the protein CASSFPSGQGIEKLFF.

This chain links TRBV5-6 with TRBJ1-1, with a possible D match to TRBD1 (5 bases). Per germline, CDR1 SGHDT and CDR2 YYEEEE. The CDR3 is 16 amino acids. Trimming took off 1 base at V and 0 bases at J, with 13 bases between the two ends. CDR3: CASSLFGGSMNTEAFF. The CDR3 DNA follows: TGTGCCAGCAGCTTGTTCGGGGGAAGCATGAACACTGAAGCTTTCTTT. Looking up the rest from reference TRBV5-6 and TRBJ1-1 gives the full variable domain: DAGVTQSPTHLIKTRGQQVTLRCSPKSGHDTVSWYQQALGQGPQFIFQYYEEEERQRGNFPDRFSGHQFPNYSSELNVNALLLGDSALYLCASSLFGGSMNTEAFFGQGTRLTVV.